A selection of T cell receptor beta chains follows, all from one sample in a study of OX40 agonist ivuxolimab in advanced cancers. Method: immunoSEQ multiplex PCR; TCRdb's copy keeps in-frame clones and lacks some. The sample comprises about 69,000 clones, over 75% of which are singletons, and under 7.5% rests with the top ten. The material sequenced was CD4+ or CD8+ T cells sorted from blood, taken in a trial of the OX40 agonist ivuxolimab. These receptors came from an adult with an advanced solid tumor such as melanoma, head and neck, liver or kidney cancer. CDR3s include the opening cysteine and the closing phenylalanine or tryptophan. Fields, in order: D gene, J gene, clone size, V gene, CDR3 protein, CDR3 DNA. A D gene is named only where the DNA matches it firmly. Clone size is stated in some rows and not others, as once, few, many or a class when expanded.

d_gene: NA
j_gene: TRBJ2-5
abundance: NA
v_gene: TRBV5-1
CDR3aa: CASSFSAAEETQYF
CDR3nt: TGCGCCAGCAGCTTTTCGGCAGCAGAAGAGACCCAGTACTTC

d_gene: NA
j_gene: TRBJ2-1
abundance: NA
v_gene: TRBV11-2
CDR3aa: CASSLNGLNSYNEQFF
CDR3nt: TGTGCCAGCAGCCTAAACGGACTTAACTCCTACAATGAGCAGTTCTTC

d_gene: NA
j_gene: TRBJ2-7
abundance: once
v_gene: TRBV7-8
CDR3aa: CASSPTSVAYEQYF
CDR3nt: TGTGCCAGCAGCCCAACCAGTGTTGCCTACGAGCAGTACTTC

d_gene: TRBD2
j_gene: TRBJ2-2
abundance: NA
v_gene: TRBV28
CDR3aa: CASSLTSGTTGELFF
CDR3nt: TGTGCCAGCAGTTTGACTAGCGGGACGACCGGGGAGCTGTTTTTT

d_gene: NA
j_gene: TRBJ2-2
abundance: NA
v_gene: TRBV7-9
CDR3aa: CASSPRGSTGELFF
CDR3nt: TGTGCCAGCAGCCCCCGGGGCTCCACCGGGGAGCTGTTTTTT

d_gene: NA
j_gene: TRBJ1-2
abundance: NA
v_gene: TRBV5-6
CDR3aa: CASSLELTTGQANYGYTF
CDR3nt: TGTGCCAGCAGCTTGGAACTGACAACGGGGCAAGCTAACTATGGCTACACCTTC

d_gene: NA
j_gene: TRBJ2-1
abundance: NA
v_gene: TRBV7-8
CDR3aa: CASSLAIVYNEQFF
CDR3nt: TGTGCCAGCAGCTTAGCGATAGTTTACAATGAGCAGTTCTTC

d_gene: TRBD1
j_gene: TRBJ1-4
abundance: NA
v_gene: TRBV27
CDR3aa: CASSSGQGIWEKLFF
CDR3nt: TGTGCCAGCAGTTCGGGACAGGGAATTTGGGAAAAACTGTTTTTT

d_gene: NA
j_gene: TRBJ2-7
abundance: NA
v_gene: TRBV4-3
CDR3aa: CASSQVQGQSYEQYF
CDR3nt: TGCGCCAGCAGCCAAGTGCAGGGGCAATCCTACGAGCAGTACTTC

d_gene: NA
j_gene: TRBJ1-5
abundance: NA
v_gene: TRBV6-1
CDR3aa: CASSELQGGNQPQHF
CDR3nt: TGTGCCAGCAGTGAGCTACAGGGAGGCAATCAGCCCCAGCATTTT

d_gene: NA
j_gene: TRBJ2-5
abundance: NA
v_gene: TRBV12-2
CDR3aa: CASRLAKRRETQYF
CDR3nt: TGTGCAAGTCGCTTAGCGAAACGACGAGAGACCCAGTACTTC

d_gene: TRBD1
j_gene: TRBJ2-5
abundance: NA
v_gene: TRBV7-6
CDR3aa: CASSQGAEETQYF
CDR3nt: TGTGCCAGCAGCCAGGGGGCAGAAGAGACCCAGTACTTC

d_gene: NA
j_gene: TRBJ2-7
abundance: NA
v_gene: TRBV19
CDR3aa: CASSRASGWREQYF
CDR3nt: TGTGCCAGTAGCCGGGCGTCGGGCTGGAGAGAGCAGTACTTC

d_gene: TRBD1
j_gene: TRBJ2-7
abundance: few
v_gene: TRBV27
CDR3aa: CASSPGQGYEQYF
CDR3nt: TGTGCCAGCAGTCCCGGACAGGGCTACGAGCAGTACTTC

d_gene: NA
j_gene: TRBJ2-7
abundance: NA
v_gene: TRBV5-1
CDR3aa: CASSLDRLLYEQYF
CDR3nt: TGCGCCAGCAGCTTGGACAGGTTGCTCTACGAGCAGTACTTC

d_gene: NA
j_gene: TRBJ2-7
abundance: once
v_gene: TRBV7-2
CDR3aa: CASSPWTDSYEQYF
CDR3nt: TGTGCCAGCAGCCCGTGGACGGATTCCTACGAGCAGTACTTC

d_gene: NA
j_gene: TRBJ2-5
abundance: NA
v_gene: TRBV28
CDR3aa: CASSLEGLQVETQYF
CDR3nt: TGTGCCAGCAGTTTGGAGGGGCTCCAAGTAGAGACCCAGTACTTC

d_gene: NA
j_gene: TRBJ1-2
abundance: once
v_gene: TRBV7-9
CDR3aa: CASSFDTFFNYGYTF
CDR3nt: TGTGCCAGCAGCTTCGACACCTTTTTCAACTATGGCTACACCTTC

d_gene: TRBD1
j_gene: TRBJ1-1
abundance: NA
v_gene: TRBV7-9
CDR3aa: CATGQGAYTEAFF
CDR3nt: TGTGCCACCGGACAGGGGGCCTACACTGAAGCTTTCTTT

d_gene: TRBD2
j_gene: TRBJ2-1
abundance: once
v_gene: TRBV13
CDR3aa: CASRLSGTSGAGQFF
CDR3nt: TGTGCCAGCAGGTTATCCGGGACTAGCGGCGCGGGGCAGTTCTTC

d_gene: NA
j_gene: TRBJ2-7
abundance: NA
v_gene: TRBV9
CDR3aa: CASSVALSSYEQYF
CDR3nt: TGTGCCAGCAGCGTAGCCCTGAGCTCCTACGAGCAGTACTTC

d_gene: NA
j_gene: TRBJ1-2
abundance: NA
v_gene: TRBV9
CDR3aa: CASSQGFPYGYTF
CDR3nt: TGTGCCAGTTCACAGGGTTTTCCCTATGGCTACACCTTC

d_gene: TRBD1
j_gene: TRBJ2-7
abundance: NA
v_gene: TRBV4-1
CDR3aa: CASSQEAPATGLYEQYF
CDR3nt: TGCGCCAGCAGCCAAGAGGCTCCCGCGACAGGGTTGTACGAGCAGTACTTC

d_gene: TRBD1
j_gene: TRBJ1-1
abundance: NA
v_gene: TRBV5-6
CDR3aa: CASSPDRAATEAFF
CDR3nt: TGTGCCAGCAGCCCGGACAGGGCGGCCACTGAAGCTTTCTTT

d_gene: NA
j_gene: TRBJ1-5
abundance: NA
v_gene: TRBV11-2
CDR3aa: CASSLHPRPQNSNQPQHF
CDR3nt: TGTGCCAGCAGCTTACATCCGAGGCCTCAGAATAGCAATCAGCCCCAGCATTTT

d_gene: NA
j_gene: TRBJ2-1
abundance: NA
v_gene: TRBV5-6
CDR3aa: CASSFGTPSSEQFF
CDR3nt: TGTGCCAGCAGCTTCGGGACTCCCTCAAGTGAGCAGTTCTTC

d_gene: NA
j_gene: TRBJ1-1
abundance: few
v_gene: TRBV29-1
CDR3aa: CSSRRGLNTEAFF
CDR3nt: TGCAGCTCCCGACGGGGATTGAACACTGAAGCTTTCTTT

d_gene: NA
j_gene: TRBJ1-1
abundance: NA
v_gene: TRBV19
CDR3aa: CASSTLGDSLTEAFF
CDR3nt: TGTGCCAGTAGTACCCTCGGAGACAGCCTCACTGAAGCTTTCTTT

d_gene: NA
j_gene: TRBJ1-1
abundance: NA
v_gene: TRBV7-9
CDR3aa: CASSLEATWVPGNTEAFF
CDR3nt: TGTGCCAGCAGCTTAGAGGCTACCTGGGTGCCGGGGAACACTGAAGCTTTCTTT

d_gene: NA
j_gene: TRBJ2-1
abundance: NA
v_gene: TRBV11-2
CDR3aa: CASSLLGRSDNEQFF
CDR3nt: TGTGCCAGCAGCTTACTGGGTCGGTCTGACAATGAGCAGTTCTTC

d_gene: TRBD2
j_gene: TRBJ2-2
abundance: NA
v_gene: TRBV5-5
CDR3aa: CASSLRLAGAHTGELFF
CDR3nt: TGTGCCAGCAGCTTGAGGCTAGCGGGGGCCCACACCGGGGAGCTGTTTTTT

d_gene: NA
j_gene: TRBJ2-5
abundance: NA
v_gene: TRBV9
CDR3aa: CASSLRLNPQETQYF
CDR3nt: TGTGCCAGCAGCTTGAGACTAAATCCTCAAGAGACCCAGTACTTC

d_gene: NA
j_gene: TRBJ1-6
abundance: NA
v_gene: TRBV19
CDR3aa: CASSPGHLSSYNSPLHF
CDR3nt: TGTGCCAGTAGTCCGGGACATCTAAGCTCCTATAATTCACCCCTCCACTTT